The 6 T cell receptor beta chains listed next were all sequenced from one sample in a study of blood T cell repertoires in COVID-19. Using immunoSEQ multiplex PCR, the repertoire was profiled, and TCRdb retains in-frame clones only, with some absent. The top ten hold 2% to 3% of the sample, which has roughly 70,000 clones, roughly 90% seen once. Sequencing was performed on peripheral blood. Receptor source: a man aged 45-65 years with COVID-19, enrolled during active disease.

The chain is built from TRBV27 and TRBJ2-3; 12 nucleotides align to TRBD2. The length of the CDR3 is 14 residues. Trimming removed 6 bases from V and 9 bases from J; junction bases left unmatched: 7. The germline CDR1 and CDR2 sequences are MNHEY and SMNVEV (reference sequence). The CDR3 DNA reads TGTGCCAGCAGGACTAGCGGGGGACTCGTAACGCAGTATTTT. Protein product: CASRTSGGLVTQYF.

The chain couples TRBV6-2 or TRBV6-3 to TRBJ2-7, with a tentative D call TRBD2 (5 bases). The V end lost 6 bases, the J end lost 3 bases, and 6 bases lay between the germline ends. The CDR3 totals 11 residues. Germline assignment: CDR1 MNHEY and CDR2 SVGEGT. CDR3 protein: CASSEGYEQYF. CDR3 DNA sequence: TGTGCCAGCAGCGAGGGCTACGAGCAGTACTTC.

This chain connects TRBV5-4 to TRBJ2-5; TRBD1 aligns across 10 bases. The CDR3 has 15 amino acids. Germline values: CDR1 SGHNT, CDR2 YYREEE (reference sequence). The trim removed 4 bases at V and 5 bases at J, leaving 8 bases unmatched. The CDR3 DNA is TGTGCCAGCAGCGCACGGGACAGGGGACAGGAGACCCAGTACTTC. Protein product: CASSARDRGQETQYF. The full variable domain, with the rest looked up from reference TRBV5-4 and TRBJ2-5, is ETGVTQSPTHLIKTRGQQVTLRCSSQSGHNTVSWYQQALGQGPQFIFQYYREEENGRGNFPPRFSGLQFPNYSSELNVNALELDDSALYLCASSARDRGQETQYFGPGTRLLVL.

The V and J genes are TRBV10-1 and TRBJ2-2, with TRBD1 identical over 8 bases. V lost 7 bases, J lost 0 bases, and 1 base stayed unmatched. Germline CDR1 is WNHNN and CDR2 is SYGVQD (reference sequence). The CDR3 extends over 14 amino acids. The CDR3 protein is CASTGGANTGELFF. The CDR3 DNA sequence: TGCGCCAGCACAGGGGGCGCGAACACCGGGGAGCTGTTTTTT.

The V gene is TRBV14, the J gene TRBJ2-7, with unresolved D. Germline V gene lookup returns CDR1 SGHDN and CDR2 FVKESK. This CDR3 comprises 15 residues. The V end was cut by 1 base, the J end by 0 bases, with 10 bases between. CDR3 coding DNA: TGTGCCAGCAGCCAAGGACCCGGGTACTCCTACGAGCAGTACTTC. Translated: CASSQGPGYSYEQYF.

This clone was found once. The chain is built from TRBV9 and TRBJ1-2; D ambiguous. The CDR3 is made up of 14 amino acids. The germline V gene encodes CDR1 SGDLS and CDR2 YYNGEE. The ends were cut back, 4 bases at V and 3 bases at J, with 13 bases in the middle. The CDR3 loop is CASSSEQPDYGYTF. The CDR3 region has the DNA TGTGCCAGCAGCTCGGAGCAGCCCGACTATGGCTACACCTTC.